These 4 T cell receptor beta chains were all obtained from the same sample, sequenced in a study of cytomegalovirus exposure and HLA in healthy donors. Using immunoSEQ multiplex PCR, the repertoire was profiled, and TCRdb retains in-frame clones only, with some absent. The table has about 190,000 clones, about four fifths seen once; the top ten hold roughly 7%. The material sequenced was PBMCs. All receptors derive from a man younger than 30 in good health and CMV-seropositive.

V usage is TRBV28 and J usage is TRBJ1-5; TRBD1 matches at 7 bases. CDR3 length: 13 residues. Germline V lookup: CDR1 MDHEN, CDR2 SYDVKM. V was pared by 10 bases and J by 0 bases, with 3 bases of the junction left unmatched. CDR3 residues: CATNRGSNQPQHF. CDR3 sequence (DNA): TGTGCCACCAACAGGGGTAGCAATCAGCCCCAGCATTTT.

This clone was seen more than once but under ten times. Other DNA sequences in the same sample also yield this CDR3. The V gene is TRBV19, the J gene TRBJ2-5, with D perhaps matching TRBD2 (5 bases). CDR3 length: 11 residues. V shed 5 bases and J shed 5 bases, with 6 bases lying between them. The germline V gene encodes CDR1 LNHDA and CDR2 SQIVND (reference sequence). CDR3 loop: CASSPGETQYF. DNA of the CDR3: TGTGCCAGTAGTCCGGGGGAGACCCAGTACTTC.

V and J are TRBV19 and TRBJ2-6; D ambiguous. Trimming left V 3 bases short and J 0 bases short, with 3 bases between. This CDR3 comprises 14 residues. Germline V CDR1 and CDR2: LNHDA, SQIVND (reference sequence). For the CDR3, the DNA is TGTGCCAGTAGTATCCGCTCTGGGGCCAACGTCCTGACTTTC. Amino acid sequence: CASSIRSGANVLTF.

The chain couples TRBV6-6 to TRBJ2-1; D uncertain. The CDR3 contains 13 residues. Trimming left V 0 bases short and J 6 bases short, with 6 bases between. Germline V gives CDR1 MNHNY, CDR2 SVGAGI (reference sequence). The CDR3 DNA reads as TGTGCCAGCAGTTACTCGGGCCCCAATGAGCAGTTCTTC. Protein product: CASSYSGPNEQFF.